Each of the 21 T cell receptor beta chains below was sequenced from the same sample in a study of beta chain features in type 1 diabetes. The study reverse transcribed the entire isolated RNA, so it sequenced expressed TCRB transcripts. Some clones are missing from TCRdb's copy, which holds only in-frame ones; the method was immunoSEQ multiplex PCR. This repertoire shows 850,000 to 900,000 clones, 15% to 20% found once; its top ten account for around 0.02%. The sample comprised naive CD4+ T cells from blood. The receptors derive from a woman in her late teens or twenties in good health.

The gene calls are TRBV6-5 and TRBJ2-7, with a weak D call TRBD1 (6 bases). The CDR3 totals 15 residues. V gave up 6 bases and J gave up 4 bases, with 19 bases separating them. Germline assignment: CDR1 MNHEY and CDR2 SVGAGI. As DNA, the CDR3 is TGTGCCAGCAGGAGTACAGGGATCCCACCTTACGAGCAGTACTTC. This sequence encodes CASRSTGIPPYEQYF.

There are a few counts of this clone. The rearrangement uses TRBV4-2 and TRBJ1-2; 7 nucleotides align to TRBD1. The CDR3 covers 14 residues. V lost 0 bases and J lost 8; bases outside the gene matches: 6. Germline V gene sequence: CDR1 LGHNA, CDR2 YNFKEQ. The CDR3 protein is CASSQDDRARGYTF. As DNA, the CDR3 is TGTGCCAGCAGCCAAGACGACAGGGCCCGGGGCTACACCTTC.

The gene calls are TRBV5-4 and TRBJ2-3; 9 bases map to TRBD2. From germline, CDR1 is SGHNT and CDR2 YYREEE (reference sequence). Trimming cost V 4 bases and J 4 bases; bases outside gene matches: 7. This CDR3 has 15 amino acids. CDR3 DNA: TGTGCCAGCAGCCGCGTAGCGGGGGCGGCAGATACGCAGTATTTT. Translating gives CASSRVAGAADTQYF.

The CDR3 here is CASSSTGLAGVDEQFF. The CDR3 nucleotides are TGTGCCAGCAGTTCTACGGGACTAGCGGGAGTTGATGAGCAGTTCTTC. The rearrangement joins TRBV6-6 to TRBJ2-1; 14 bases agree with TRBD2. Trimming removed 4 bases from V and 8 bases from J; junction bases left unmatched: 7. CDR3 size: 16 residues. From germline, CDR1 is MNHNY and CDR2 SVGAGI (reference sequence).

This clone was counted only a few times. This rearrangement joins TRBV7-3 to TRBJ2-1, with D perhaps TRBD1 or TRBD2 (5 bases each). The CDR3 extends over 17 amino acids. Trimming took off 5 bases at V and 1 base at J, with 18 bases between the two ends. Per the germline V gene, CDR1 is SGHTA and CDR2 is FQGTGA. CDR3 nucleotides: TGTGCCAGCAGCGACAGAGAGAGGGGTGGTTCCTACAATGAGCAGTTCTTC. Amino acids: CASSDRERGGSYNEQFF. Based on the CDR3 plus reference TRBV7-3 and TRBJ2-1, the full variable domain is GAGVSQTPSNKVTEKGKYVELRCDPISGHTALYWYRQSLGQGPEFLIYFQGTGAADDSGLPNDRFFAVRPEGSVSTLKIQRTERGDSAVYLCASSDRERGGSYNEQFFGPGTRLTVL.

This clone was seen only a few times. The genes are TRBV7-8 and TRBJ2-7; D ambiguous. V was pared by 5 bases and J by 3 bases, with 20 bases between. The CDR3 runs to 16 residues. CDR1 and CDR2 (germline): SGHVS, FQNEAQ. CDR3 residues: CASSPSSTGPIYEQYF. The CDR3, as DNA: TGTGCCAGCAGCCCCTCATCGACGGGCCCAATCTACGAGCAGTACTTC. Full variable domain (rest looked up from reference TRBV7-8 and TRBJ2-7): GAGVSQSPRYKVAKRGQDVALRCDPISGHVSLFWYQQALGQGPEFLTYFQNEAQLDKSGLPSDRFFAERPEGSVSTLKIQRTQQEDSAVYLCASSPSSTGPIYEQYFGPGTRLTVT.

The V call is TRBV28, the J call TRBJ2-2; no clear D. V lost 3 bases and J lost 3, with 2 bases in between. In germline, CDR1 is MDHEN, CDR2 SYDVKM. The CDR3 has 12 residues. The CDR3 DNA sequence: TGTGCCAGCAGTTTCGACACCGGGGAGCTGTTTTTT. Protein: CASSFDTGELFF.

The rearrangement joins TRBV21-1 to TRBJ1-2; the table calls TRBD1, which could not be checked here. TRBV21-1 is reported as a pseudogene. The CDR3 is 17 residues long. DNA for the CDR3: TGTGCCAGCAGCAAAGCTGAGGCAGGAGAGGTGGACAATGGCTACACCTTC. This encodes CASSKAEAGEVDNGYTF.

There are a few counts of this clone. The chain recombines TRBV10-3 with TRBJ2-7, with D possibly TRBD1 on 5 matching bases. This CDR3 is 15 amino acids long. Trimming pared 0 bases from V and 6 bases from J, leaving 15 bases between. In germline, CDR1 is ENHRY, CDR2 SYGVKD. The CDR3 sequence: CAISESMAGNLEQYF. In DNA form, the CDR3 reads TGTGCCATCAGTGAGTCGATGGCAGGGAACCTCGAGCAGTACTTC.

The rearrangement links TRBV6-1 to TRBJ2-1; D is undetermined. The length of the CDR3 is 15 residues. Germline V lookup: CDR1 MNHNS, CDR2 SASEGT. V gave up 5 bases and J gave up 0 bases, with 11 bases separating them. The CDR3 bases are TGTGCCAGCAGTCATCAGGATCCCTCCTACAATGAGCAGTTCTTC. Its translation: CASSHQDPSYNEQFF.

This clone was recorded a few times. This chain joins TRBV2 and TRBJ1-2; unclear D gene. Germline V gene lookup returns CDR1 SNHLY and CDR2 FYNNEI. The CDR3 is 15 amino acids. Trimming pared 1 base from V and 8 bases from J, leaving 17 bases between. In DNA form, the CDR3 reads TGTGCCAGCAGTGAAGGTCGGGGAGTGGTTCACGGCTACACCTTC. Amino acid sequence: CASSEGRGVVHGYTF. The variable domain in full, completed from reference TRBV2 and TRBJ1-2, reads EPEVTQTPSHQVTQMGQEVILRCVPISNHLYFYWYRQILGQKVEFLVSFYNNEISEKSEIFDDQFSVERPDGSNFTLKIRSTKLEDSAMYFCASSEGRGVVHGYTFGSGTRLTVV.

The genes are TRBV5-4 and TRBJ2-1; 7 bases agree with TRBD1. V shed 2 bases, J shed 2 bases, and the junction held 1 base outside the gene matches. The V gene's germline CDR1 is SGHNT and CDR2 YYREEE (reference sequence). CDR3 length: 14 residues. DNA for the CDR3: TGTGCCAGCAGCTTAGGGACAGCCTACAATGAGCAGTTCTTC. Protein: CASSLGTAYNEQFF.

CDR3 nucleotides: TGTGCCAGCAGCGGACGACTAGCGGGAGGGGAGACCCAGTACTTC. Amino acids: CASSGRLAGGETQYF. The V call is TRBV5-4, the J call TRBJ2-5; 14 bases line up with TRBD2. The CDR3 consists of 15 residues. Looked up from germline, CDR1 is SGHNT and CDR2 is YYREEE (reference sequence). The V segment lost 4 bases and the J segment 5 bases; nucleotides outside the gene matches: 4.

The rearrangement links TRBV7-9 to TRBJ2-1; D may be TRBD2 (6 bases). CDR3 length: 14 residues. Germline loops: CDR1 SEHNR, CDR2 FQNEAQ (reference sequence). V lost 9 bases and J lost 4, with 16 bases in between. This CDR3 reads CASRLDTFYNEQFF. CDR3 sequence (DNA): TGTGCCAGTCGACTAGACACATTTTACAATGAGCAGTTCTTC.

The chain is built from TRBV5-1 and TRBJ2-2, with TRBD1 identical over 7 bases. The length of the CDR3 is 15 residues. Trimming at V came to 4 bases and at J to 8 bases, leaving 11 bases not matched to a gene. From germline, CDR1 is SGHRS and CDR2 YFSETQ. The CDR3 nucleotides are TGCGCCAGCAGCCAAGACAGGGTTCGAGGTGGGGAGCTGTTTTTT. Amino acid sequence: CASSQDRVRGGELFF.

In DNA, the CDR3 is TGTGCCAGCAGCGTCACAGGGGGCACTGAAGCTTTCTTT. This gives the protein CASSVTGGTEAFF. The chain uses TRBV11-1 and TRBJ1-1; 8 bases fit TRBD1. After removal of 5 bases from V and 4 bases from J, the junction contained 3 bases not matched to a gene. From germline, CDR1 is SGHAT and CDR2 FQDESV (reference sequence). This CDR3 is 13 amino acids long.

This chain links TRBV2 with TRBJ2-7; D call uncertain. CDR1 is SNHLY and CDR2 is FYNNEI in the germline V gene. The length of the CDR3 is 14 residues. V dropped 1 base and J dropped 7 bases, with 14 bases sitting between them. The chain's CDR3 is CASSEGLTTLEQYF. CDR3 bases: TGTGCCAGCAGTGAAGGGCTAACTACGTTGGAGCAGTACTTC.

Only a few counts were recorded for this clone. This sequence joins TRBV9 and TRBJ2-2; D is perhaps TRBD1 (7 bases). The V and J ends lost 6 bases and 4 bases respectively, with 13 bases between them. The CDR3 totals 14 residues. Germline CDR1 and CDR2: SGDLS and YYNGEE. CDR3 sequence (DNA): TGTGCCAGCAACAGACAGGGAGGCACCGGGGAGCTGTTTTTT. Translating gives CASNRQGGTGELFF.

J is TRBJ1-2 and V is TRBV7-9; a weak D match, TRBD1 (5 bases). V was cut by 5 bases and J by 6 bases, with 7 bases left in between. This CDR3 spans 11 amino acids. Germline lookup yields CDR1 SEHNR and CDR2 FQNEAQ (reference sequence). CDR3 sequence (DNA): TGTGCCAGCAGCCGGGGCGATGGCTACACCTTC. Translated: CASSRGDGYTF.

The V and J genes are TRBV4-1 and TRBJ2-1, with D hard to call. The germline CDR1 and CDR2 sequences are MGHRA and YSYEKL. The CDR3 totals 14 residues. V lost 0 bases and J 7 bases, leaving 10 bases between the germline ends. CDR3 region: CASSQDASLNEQFF. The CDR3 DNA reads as TGCGCCAGCAGCCAAGATGCCAGTCTAAATGAGCAGTTCTTC.

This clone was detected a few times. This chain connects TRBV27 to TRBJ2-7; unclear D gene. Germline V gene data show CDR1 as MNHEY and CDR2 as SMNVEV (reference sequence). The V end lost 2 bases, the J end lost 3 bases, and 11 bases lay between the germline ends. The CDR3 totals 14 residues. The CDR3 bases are TGTGCCAGCAGTTTACGGCTCTCTAGCTACGAGCAGTACTTC. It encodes CASSLRLSSYEQYF.